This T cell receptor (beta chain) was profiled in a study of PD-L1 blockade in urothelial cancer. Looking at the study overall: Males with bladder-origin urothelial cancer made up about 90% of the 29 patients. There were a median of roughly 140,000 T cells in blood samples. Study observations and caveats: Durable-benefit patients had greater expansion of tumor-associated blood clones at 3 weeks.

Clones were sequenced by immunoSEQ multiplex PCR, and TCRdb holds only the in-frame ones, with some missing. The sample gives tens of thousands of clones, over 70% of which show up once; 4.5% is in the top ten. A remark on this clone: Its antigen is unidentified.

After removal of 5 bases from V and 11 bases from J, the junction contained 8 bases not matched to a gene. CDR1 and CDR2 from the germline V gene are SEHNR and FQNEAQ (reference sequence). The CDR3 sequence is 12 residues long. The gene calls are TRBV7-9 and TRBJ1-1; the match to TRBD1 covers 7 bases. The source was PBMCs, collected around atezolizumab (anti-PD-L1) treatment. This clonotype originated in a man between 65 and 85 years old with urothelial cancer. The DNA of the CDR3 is TGTGCCAGCAGCCCAAGACAGGGTCGGGCTTTCTTT. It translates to CASSPRQGRAFF. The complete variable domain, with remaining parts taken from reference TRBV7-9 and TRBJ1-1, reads DTGVSQNPRHKITKRGQNVTFRCDPISEHNRLYWYRQTLGQGPEFLTYFQNEAQLEKSRLLSDRFSAERPKGSFSTLEIQRTEQGDSAMYLCASSPRQGRAFFGQGTRLTVV.